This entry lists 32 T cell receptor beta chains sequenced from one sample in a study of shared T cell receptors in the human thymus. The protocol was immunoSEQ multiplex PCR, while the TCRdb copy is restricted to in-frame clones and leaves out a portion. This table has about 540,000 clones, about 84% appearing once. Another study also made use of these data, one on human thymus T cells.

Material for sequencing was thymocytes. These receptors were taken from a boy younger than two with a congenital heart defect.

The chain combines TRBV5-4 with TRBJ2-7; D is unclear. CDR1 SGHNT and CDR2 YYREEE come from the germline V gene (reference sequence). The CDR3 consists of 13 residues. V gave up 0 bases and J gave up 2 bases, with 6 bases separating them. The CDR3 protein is CASSLGPTYEQYF. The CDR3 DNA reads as TGTGCCAGCAGCTTGGGGCCCACCTACGAGCAGTACTTC.

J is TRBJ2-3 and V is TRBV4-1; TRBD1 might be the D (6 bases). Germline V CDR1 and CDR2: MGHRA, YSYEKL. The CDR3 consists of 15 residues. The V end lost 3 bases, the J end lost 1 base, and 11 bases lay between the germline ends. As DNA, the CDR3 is TGCGCCAGCAGCCACCCAGGGGACGGCACAGATACGCAGTATTTT. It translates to CASSHPGDGTDTQYF.

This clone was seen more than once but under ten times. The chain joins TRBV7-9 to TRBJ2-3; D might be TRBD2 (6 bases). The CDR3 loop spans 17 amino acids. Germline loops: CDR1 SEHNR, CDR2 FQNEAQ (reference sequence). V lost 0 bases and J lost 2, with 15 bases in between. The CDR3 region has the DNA TGTGCCAGCAGCTTAGCTTGGGCTAGCGCGCTCACAGATACGCAGTATTTT. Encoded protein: CASSLAWASALTDTQYF.

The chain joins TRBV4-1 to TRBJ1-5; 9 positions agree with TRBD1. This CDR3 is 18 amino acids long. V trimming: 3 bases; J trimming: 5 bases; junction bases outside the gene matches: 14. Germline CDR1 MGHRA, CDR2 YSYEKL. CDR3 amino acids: CASSHKSQGTGKDQPQHF. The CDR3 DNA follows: TGCGCCAGCAGCCATAAGTCTCAAGGGACAGGGAAGGATCAGCCCCAGCATTTT.

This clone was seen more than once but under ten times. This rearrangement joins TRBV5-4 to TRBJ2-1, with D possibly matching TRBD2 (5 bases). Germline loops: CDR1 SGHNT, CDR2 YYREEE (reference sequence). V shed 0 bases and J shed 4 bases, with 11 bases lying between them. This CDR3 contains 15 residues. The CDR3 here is CASSLGLPPYNEQFF. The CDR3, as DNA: TGTGCCAGCAGCTTGGGACTACCCCCTTACAATGAGCAGTTCTTC.

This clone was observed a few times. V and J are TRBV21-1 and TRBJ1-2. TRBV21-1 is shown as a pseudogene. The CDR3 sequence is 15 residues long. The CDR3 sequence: CASSSPRVGFYGYTF. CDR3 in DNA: TGTGCCAGCAGCAGCCCGAGGGTGGGGTTCTATGGCTACACCTTC.

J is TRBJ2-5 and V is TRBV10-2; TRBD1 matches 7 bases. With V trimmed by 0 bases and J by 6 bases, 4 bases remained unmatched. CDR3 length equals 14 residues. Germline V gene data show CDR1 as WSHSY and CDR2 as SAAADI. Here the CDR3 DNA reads TGCGCCAGCAGTGAGTCGACAGGGTTTCAGACCCAGTACTTC. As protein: CASSESTGFQTQYF.

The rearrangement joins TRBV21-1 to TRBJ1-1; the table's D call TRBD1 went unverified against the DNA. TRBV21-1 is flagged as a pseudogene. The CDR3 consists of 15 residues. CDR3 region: CASSKDEGVNTEAFF. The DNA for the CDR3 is TGTGCCAGCAGCAAAGACGAGGGGGTGAACACTGAAGCTTTCTTT.

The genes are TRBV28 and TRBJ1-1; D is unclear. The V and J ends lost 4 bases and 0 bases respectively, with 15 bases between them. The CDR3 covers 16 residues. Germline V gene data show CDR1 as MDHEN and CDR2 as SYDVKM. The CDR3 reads CASSWFFREVNTEAFF. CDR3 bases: TGTGCCAGCAGTTGGTTTTTTCGGGAGGTGAACACTGAAGCTTTCTTT.

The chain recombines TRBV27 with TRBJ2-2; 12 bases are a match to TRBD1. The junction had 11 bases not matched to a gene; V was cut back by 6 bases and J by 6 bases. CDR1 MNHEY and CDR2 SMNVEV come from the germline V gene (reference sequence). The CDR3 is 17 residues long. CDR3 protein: CASSSRGDRGHPGELFF. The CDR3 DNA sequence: TGTGCCAGCAGCTCGCGGGGGGACAGGGGGCATCCCGGGGAGCTGTTTTTT.

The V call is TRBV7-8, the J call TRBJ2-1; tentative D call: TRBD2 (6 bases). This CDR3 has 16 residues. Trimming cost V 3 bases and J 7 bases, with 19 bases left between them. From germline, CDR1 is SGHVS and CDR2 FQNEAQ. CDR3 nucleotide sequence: TGTGCCAGCAGCTTTTGGGCCGGAGGGCCGGGGAATGAGCAGTTCTTC. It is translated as CASSFWAGGPGNEQFF.

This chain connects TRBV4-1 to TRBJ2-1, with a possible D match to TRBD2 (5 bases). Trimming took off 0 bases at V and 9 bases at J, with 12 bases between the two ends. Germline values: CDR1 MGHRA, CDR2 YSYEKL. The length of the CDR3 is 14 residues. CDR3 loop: CASSQEWRRGEQFF. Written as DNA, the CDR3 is TGCGCCAGCAGCCAAGAATGGAGGCGAGGTGAGCAGTTCTTC.

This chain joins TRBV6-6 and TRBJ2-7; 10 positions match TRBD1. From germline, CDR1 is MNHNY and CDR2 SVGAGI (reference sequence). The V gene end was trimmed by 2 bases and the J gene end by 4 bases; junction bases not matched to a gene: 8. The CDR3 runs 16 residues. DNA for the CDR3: TGTGCCAGCAGTTACCGGCGGACAGGGGGGGGGTACGAGCAGTACTTC. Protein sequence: CASSYRRTGGGYEQYF.

The CDR3 reads CASTPKEEYKLHQPQHF. The DNA for the CDR3 is TGTGCCAGCACTCCCAAGGAGGAGTACAAGTTACATCAGCCCCAGCATTTT. This chain connects TRBV6-4 to TRBJ1-5, with D unresolved. Trimming cost V 7 bases and J 5 bases, with 24 bases left between them. Germline lookup yields CDR1 MRHNA and CDR2 SNTAGT. This CDR3 contains 17 residues.

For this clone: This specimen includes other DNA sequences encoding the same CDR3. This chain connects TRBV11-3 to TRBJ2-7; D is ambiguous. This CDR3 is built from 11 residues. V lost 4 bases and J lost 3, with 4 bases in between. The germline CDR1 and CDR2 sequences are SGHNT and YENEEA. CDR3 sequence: CASSSFYEQYF. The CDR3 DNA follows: TGTGCCAGCAGCTCCTTCTACGAGCAGTACTTC.

CDR3 DNA sequence: TGCGCCAGCAGTCGTAACTCATGGGGGCGGGATGAGCAGTTCTTC. Amino acid sequence: CASSRNSWGRDEQFF. The V call is TRBV4-3, the J call TRBJ2-1; the D gene is possibly TRBD1 (6 bases). The V end was cut by 6 bases, the J end by 8 bases, with 20 bases between. This CDR3 spans 15 amino acids. CDR1 and CDR2 from the germline V gene are LGHNA and YSLEER.

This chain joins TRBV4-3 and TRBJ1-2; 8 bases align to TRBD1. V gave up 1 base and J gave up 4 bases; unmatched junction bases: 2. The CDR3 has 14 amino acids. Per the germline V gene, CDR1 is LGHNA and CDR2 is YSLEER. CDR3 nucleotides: TGCGCCAGCAGCCAAGGGACAGGGCTCTATGGCTACACCTTC. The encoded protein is CASSQGTGLYGYTF.

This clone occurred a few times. CDR3 nucleotides: TGTGCCAGCAGCCTACCGGGAACTAACACCGGGGAGCTGTTTTTT. Its translation is CASSLPGTNTGELFF. This chain uses TRBV7-9 with TRBJ2-2; D is perhaps TRBD2 (5 bases). The CDR3 is 15 residues long. CDR1 is SEHNR and CDR2 is FQNEAQ in the germline V gene (reference sequence). Between the trimmed V and J ends, which lost 5 bases and 2 bases, there was a span of 12 bases.

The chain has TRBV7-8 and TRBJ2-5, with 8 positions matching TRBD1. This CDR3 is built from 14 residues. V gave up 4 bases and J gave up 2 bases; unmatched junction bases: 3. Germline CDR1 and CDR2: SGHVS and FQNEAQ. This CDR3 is CASSYGQGQETQYF. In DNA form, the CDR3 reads TGTGCCAGCAGCTACGGACAGGGACAAGAGACCCAGTACTTC.

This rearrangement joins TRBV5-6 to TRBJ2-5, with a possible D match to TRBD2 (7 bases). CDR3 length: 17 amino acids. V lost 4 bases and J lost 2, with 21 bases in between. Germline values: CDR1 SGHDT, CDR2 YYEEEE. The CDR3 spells CASSRGRAHREQETQYF. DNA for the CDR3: TGTGCCAGCAGCAGGGGGAGGGCCCACAGGGAACAAGAGACCCAGTACTTC.

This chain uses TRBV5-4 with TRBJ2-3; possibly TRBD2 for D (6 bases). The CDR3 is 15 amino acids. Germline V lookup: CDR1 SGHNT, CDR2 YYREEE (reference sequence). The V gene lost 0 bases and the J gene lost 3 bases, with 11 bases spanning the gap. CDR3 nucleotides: TGTGCCAGCAGCTTGGCCGCGGGACTTACAGATACGCAGTATTTT. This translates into CASSLAAGLTDTQYF. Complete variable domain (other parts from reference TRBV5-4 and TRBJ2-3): ETGVTQSPTHLIKTRGQQVTLRCSSQSGHNTVSWYQQALGQGPQFIFQYYREEENGRGNFPPRFSGLQFPNYSSELNVNALELDDSALYLCASSLAAGLTDTQYFGPGTRLTVL.

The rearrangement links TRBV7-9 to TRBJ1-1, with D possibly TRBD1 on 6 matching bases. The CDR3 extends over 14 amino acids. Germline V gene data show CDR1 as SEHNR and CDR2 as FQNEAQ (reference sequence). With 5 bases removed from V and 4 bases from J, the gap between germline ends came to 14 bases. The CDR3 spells CASSPNRVTTEAFF. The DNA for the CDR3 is TGTGCCAGCAGCCCGAACAGGGTAACCACTGAAGCTTTCTTT.

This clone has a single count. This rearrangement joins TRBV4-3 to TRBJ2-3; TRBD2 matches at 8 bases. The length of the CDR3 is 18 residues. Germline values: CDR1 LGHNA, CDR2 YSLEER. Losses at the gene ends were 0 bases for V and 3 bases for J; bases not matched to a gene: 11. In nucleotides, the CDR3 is TGCGCCAGCAGCCAAGATGTATCCCGGGAGGGTGGGACAGATACGCAGTATTTT. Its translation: CASSQDVSREGGTDTQYF.

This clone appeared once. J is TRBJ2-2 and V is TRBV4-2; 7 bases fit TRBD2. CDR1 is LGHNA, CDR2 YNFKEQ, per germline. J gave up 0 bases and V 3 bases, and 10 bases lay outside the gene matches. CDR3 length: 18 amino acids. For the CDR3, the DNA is TGTGCCAGCAGCCACCAGGGAGCGGGAAACACGAACACCGGGGAGCTGTTTTTT. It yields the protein CASSHQGAGNTNTGELFF.

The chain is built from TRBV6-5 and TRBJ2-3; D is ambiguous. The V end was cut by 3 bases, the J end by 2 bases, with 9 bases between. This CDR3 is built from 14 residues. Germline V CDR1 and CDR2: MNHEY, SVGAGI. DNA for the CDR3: TGTGCCAGCAGTTATTGGCGGTACACAGATACGCAGTATTTT. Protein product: CASSYWRYTDTQYF.

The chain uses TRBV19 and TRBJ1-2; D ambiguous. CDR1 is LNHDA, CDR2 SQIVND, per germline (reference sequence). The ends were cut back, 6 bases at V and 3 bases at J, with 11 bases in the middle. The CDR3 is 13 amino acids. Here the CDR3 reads CASSWEADYGYTF. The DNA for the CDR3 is TGTGCCAGTAGCTGGGAGGCTGACTATGGCTACACCTTC. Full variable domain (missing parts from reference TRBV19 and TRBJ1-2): DGGITQSPKYLFRKEGQNVTLSCEQNLNHDAMYWYRQDPGQGLRLIYYSQIVNDFQKGDIAEGYSVSREKKESFPLTVTSAQKNPTAFYLCASSWEADYGYTFGSGTRLTVV.

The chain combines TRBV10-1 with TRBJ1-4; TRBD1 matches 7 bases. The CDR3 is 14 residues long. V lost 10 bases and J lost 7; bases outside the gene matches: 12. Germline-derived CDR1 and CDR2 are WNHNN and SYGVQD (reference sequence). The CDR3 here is CATSSRGSSEKLFF. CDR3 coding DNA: TGCGCCACCTCCTCCAGGGGGTCAAGTGAAAAACTGTTTTTT.

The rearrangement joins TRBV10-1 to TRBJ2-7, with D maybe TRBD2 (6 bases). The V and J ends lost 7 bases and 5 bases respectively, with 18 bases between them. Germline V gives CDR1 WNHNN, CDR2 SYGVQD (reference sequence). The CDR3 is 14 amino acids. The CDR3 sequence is CASTGGATGNEQYF. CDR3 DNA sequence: TGCGCCAGCACCGGGGGTGCGACTGGGAACGAGCAGTACTTC.

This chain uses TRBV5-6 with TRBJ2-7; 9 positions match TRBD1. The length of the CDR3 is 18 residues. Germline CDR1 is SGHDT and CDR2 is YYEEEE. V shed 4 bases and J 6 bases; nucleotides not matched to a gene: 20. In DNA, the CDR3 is TGTGCCAGCAGCCCCACCACATCCGACGGACAGGGGCAGGCCGAGCAGTACTTC. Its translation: CASSPTTSDGQGQAEQYF.

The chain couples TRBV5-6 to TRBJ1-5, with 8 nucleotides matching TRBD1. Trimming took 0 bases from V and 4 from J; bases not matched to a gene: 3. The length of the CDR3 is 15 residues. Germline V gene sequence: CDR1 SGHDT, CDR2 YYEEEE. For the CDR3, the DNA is TGTGCCAGCAGCTTGGGGCAGGGGGCTAATCAGCCCCAGCATTTT. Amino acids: CASSLGQGANQPQHF.

The CDR3 loop reads CASSVAWDRGTDTQYF. CDR3 nucleotide sequence: TGTGCCAGCAGCGTAGCTTGGGACAGGGGCACAGATACGCAGTATTTT. The gene calls are TRBV9 and TRBJ2-3, with 9 nucleotides matching TRBD1. Germline V gene sequence: CDR1 SGDLS, CDR2 YYNGEE. The CDR3 runs 16 residues. Trimming cost V 0 bases and J 1 base; bases outside gene matches: 3.

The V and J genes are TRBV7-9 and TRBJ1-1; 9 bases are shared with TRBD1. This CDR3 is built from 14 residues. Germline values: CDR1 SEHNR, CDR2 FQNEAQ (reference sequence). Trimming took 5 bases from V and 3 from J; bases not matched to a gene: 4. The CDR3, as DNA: TGTGCCAGCAGCACACAGGGGGCAGACACTGAAGCTTTCTTT. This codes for CASSTQGADTEAFF.